Listed here is a single T cell receptor (beta chain). Its antigen is unknown. The authors built bulk TCR libraries by previously described methods with listed TCR primers. MiXCR, applied by TCRdb to the PCR reads, yields one record per CDR3 protein. The sample shows over 300,000 distinct CDR3 sequences, roughly 24% of them seen only once. Input for naive CD8 libraries was about 19,000 to 1,100,000 sorted cells; the RNA fraction used was 10%, 30% or 50%. Sorting recovered naive CD8 T cells on a CD8+CD4-CCR7+CD45RA+ profile. Looked up from germline, CDR1 is LNHDA and CDR2 is SQIVND (reference sequence). The CDR3 has 14 amino acids. The V segment lost 8 bases and the J segment 0 bases; nucleotides outside the gene matches: 3. This entry is derived from a study of molecular identifiers for immune sequencing clone quantification. Study-level results: A single cell's spiked Jurkat TCR RNA was reportedly detectable among 950,000 to 1,000,000 naive cells.

The specimen sequenced was naive CD8+ T cells from blood, with Jurkat cell RNA spiked in. Documented subset: FACS-sorted CD8+CD4-CCR7+CD45RA+ naive T cells. The receptor's source is a human donor in good health. Some libraries in this study had Jurkat cell RNA spiked in. The chain couples TRBV19 to TRBJ2-2; 7 nucleotides match TRBD1. Here the CDR3 reads CASWGQSNTGELFF. The CDR3 bases are TGTGCCAGTTGGGGACAGTCGAACACCGGGGAGCTGTTTTTT.